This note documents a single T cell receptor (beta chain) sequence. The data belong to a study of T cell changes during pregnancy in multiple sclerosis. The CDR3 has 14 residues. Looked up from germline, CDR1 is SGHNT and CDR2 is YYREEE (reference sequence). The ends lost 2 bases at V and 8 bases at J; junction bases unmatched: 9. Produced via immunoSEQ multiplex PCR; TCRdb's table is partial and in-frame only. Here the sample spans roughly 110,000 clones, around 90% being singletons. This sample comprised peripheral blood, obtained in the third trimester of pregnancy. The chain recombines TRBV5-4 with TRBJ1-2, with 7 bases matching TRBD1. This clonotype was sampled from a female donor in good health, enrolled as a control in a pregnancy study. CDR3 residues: CASSLAGTVPGYTF. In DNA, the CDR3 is TGTGCCAGCAGCTTAGCTGGGACAGTGCCCGGCTACACCTTC.